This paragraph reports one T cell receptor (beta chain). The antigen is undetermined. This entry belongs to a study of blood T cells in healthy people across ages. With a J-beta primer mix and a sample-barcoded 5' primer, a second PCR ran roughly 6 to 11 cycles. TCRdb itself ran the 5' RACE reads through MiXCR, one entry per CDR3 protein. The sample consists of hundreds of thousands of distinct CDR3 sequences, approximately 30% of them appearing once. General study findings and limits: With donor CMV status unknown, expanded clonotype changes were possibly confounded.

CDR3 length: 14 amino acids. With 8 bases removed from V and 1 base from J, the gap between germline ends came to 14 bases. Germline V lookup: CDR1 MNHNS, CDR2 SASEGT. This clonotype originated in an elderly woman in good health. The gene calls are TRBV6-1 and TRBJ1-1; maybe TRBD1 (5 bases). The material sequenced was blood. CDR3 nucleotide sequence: TGTGCCAGCGGCTACGGGGGTCAGAACACTGAAGCTTTCTTT. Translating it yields CASGYGGQNTEAFF.